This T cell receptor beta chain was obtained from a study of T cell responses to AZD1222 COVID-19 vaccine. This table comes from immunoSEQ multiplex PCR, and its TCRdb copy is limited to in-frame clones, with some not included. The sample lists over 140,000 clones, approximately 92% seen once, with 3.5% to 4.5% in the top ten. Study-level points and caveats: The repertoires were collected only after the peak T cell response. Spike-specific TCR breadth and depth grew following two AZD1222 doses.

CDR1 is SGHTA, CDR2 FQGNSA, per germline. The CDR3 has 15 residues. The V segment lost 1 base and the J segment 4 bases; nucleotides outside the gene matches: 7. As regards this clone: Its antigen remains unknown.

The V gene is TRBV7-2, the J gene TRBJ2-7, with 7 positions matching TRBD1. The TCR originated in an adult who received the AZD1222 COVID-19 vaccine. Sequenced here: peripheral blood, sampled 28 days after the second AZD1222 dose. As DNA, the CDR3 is TGTGCCAGCAGCTTAGGAGCTGTGACAGGGTACGAGCAGTACTTC. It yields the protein CASSLGAVTGYEQYF.